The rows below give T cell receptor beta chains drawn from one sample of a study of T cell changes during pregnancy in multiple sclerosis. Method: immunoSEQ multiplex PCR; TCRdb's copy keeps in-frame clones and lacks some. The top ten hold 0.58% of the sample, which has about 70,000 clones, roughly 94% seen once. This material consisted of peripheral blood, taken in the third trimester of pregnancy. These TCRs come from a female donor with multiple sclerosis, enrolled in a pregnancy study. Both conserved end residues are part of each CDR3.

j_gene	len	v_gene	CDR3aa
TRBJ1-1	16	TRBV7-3	CASSLGGSAMNTEAFF
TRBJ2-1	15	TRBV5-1	CASSLASDYYNEQFF
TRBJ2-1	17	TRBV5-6	CASSLGQGDFRYNEQFF
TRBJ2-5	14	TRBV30	CAWSVPERGETQYF
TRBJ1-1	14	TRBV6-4	CASSDSARGTEAFF
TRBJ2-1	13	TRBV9	CASARGSYNEQFF
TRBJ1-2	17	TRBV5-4	CAGYTGTGGVRNYGYTF
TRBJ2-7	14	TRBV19	CASSIEGRFYEQYF
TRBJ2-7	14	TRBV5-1	CASSPGGSSYEQYF
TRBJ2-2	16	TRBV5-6	CASIWRGGVNTGELFF
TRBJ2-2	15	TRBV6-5	CASSPGTGSPGELFF
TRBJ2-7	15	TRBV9	CASSVGQDTSYEQYF
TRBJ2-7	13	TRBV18	CASSPEADSEQYF
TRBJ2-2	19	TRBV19	CASSIGPPRDREGAGELFF
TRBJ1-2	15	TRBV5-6	CASSRTEVTNYGYTF
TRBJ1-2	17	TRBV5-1	CASSLRGSPEVGYGYTF
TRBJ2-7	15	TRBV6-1	CASSEELAGGDEQYF
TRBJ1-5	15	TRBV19	CASSIVGTTTGPQHF
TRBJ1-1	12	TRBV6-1	CASSETVRKAFF
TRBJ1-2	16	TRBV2	CATTELARQGRRGYTF
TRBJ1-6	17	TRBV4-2	CASSQPPQGGSYSPLHF
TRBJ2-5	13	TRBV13	CASSLALRETQYF
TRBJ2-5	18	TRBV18	CASSPPSGTSEQTETQYF
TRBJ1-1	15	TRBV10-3	CAISDRHVGWTEAFF
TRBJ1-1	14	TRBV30	CAWSRARLNTEAFF
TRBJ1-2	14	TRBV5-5	CASSLEGQGYGYTF
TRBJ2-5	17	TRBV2	CASSLGLAGAKRETQYF
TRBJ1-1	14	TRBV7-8	CASSFGGFDTEAFF
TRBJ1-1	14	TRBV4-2	CASSFLERNTEAFF
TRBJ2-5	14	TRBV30	CAWRRRGNQETQYF
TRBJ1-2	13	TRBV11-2	CASTFGANYGYTF
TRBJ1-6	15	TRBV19	CASRGVRAYNSPLHF
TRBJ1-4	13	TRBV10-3	CAIRQGLREKLFF
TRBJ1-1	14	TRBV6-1	CASRLRLMNTEAFF
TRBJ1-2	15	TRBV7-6	CASSLLGQTNYGYTF
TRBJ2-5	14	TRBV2	CASNSGTGQETQYF
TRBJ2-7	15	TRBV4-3	CASSQQQGPSYEQYF
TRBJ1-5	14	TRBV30	CAWSAGQLYQPQHF
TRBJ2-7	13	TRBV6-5	CASSYTQGYEQYF
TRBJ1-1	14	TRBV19	CASSIFGANTEAFF
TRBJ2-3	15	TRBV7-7	CASSKDPGGPDTQYF
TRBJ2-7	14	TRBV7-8	CASSYRTGGYEQYF